The clone carrying this T cell receptor (beta chain) was detected only once. Its specificity is unknown. The PCR contained 60 Vbeta and 13 Jbeta primers. Data came from immunoSEQ multiplex PCR; TCRdb stores just in-frame clones and leaves some out. Of some 160,000 clones listed, roughly 70% are singletons. This record belongs to a study of cytomegalovirus exposure and HLA in healthy donors. Study-wide results and limits: It was in a later analysis that TCR association rates were seen to vary by HLA locus, highest for DRB1 and lowest for HLA-C. Equally common other TCR beta chains were less clonally expanded than HLA-associated ones, a later analysis found. Presence/absence analysis assumed near-uniform sequencing depth across donors.

Germline V CDR1 and CDR2: SGHTA, FQGTGA. V gave up 5 bases and J gave up 10 bases; unmatched junction bases: 13. The CDR3 is 15 residues long. Sequenced sample: PBMCs. The chain has TRBV7-3 and TRBJ2-1; 8 positions agree with TRBD2. The clonotype was recovered from a woman aged 18-29 years in good health and CMV-seropositive. DNA for the CDR3: TGTGCCAGCAGCCAAAACCGGGGGGGCATTGGGGAGCAGTTCTTC. Translating it yields CASSQNRGGIGEQFF.